This T cell receptor (beta chain) appears in the sequencing data of a study of CD8 T cells in ankylosing spondylitis. In the case of this clonotype: A read error is possible here, since a much larger clone lies one base away.

TCRdb ran MiXCR on the 5' RACE reads and lists one entry per CDR3 protein. The sample has under 250,000 distinct CDR3 sequences, approximately 11% seen once. Germline assignment: CDR1 KGHDR and CDR2 SFDVKD. CDR3 length equals 16 residues. The chain uses TRBV24-1 and TRBJ2-1; 10 nucleotides agree with TRBD2. This receptor was taken from a male donor with ankylosing spondylitis or in good health (not recorded which). The sequenced material came from blood, either unsorted or a sorted T cell fraction (not recorded which). This CDR3 is CAASELAGAPPNEQFF. DNA of the CDR3: TGTGCCGCCAGTGAGCTAGCGGGAGCTCCTCCTAATGAGCAGTTCTTC.